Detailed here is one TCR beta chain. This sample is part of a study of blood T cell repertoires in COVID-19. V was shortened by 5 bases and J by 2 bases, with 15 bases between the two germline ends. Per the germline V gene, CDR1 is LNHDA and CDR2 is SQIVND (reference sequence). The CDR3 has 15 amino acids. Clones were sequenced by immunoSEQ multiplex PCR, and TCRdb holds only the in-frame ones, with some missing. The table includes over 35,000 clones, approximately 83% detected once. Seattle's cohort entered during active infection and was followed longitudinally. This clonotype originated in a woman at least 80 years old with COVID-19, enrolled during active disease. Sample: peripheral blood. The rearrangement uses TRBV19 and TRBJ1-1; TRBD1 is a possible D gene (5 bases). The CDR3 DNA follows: TGTGCCAGTAGTGGGAATACAGGAATCAACACTGAAGCTTTCTTT. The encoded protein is CASSGNTGINTEAFF.